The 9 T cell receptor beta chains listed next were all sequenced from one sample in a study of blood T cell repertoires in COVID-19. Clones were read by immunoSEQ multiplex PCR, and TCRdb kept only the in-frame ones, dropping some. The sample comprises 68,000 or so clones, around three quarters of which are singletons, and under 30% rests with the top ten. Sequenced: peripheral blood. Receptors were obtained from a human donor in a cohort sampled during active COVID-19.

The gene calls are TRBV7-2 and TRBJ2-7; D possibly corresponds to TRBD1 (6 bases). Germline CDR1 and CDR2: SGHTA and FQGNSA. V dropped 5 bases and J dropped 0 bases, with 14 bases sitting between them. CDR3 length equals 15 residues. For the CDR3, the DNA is TGTGCCAGCAGCCCCCAGGGGCAAAGCTCCTACGAGCAGTACTTC. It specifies CASSPQGQSSYEQYF.

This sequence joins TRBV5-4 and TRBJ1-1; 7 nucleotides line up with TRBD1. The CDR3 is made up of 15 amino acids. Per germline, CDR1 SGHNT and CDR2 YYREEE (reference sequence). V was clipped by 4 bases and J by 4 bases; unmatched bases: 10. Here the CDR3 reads CASSTFYRGGTEAFF. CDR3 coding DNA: TGTGCCAGCAGCACATTTTACAGGGGTGGCACTGAAGCTTTCTTT.

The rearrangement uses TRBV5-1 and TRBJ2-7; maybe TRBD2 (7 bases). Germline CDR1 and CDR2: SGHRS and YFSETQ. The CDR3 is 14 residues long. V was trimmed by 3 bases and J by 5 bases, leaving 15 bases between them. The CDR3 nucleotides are TGCGCCAGCAGCTCGGGGGGCGGCGCTGACGAGCAGTACTTC. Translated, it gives CASSSGGGADEQYF.

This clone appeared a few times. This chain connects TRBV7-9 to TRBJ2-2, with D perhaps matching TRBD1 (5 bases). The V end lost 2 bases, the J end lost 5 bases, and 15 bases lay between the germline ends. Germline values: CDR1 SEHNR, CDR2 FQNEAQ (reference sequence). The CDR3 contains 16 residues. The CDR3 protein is CASSLWGAMGTGELFF. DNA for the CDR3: TGTGCCAGCAGCTTATGGGGCGCGATGGGAACCGGGGAGCTGTTTTTT.

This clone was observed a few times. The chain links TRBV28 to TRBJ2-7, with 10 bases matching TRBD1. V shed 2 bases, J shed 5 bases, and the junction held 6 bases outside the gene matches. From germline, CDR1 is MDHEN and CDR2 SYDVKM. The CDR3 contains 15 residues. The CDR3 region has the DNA TGTGCCAGCAGTTTACCGGGACAGGGGACGGACGAGCAGTACTTC. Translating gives CASSLPGQGTDEQYF.

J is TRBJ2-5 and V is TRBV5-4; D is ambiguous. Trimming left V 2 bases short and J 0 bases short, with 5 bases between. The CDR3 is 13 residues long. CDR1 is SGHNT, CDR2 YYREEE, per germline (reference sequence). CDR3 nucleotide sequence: TGTGCCAGCAGCTTACGGGACCAAGAGACCCAGTACTTC. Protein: CASSLRDQETQYF.

CDR3 nucleotide sequence: TGTGCCAGCAGCTCTGCGATTACAGGGGGGAGGGTGAACACTGAAGCTTTCTTT. Translation: CASSSAITGGRVNTEAFF. V usage is TRBV7-2 and J usage is TRBJ1-1; TRBD1 agrees at 8 bases. Germline V gene lookup returns CDR1 SGHTA and CDR2 FQGNSA. Unmatched junction bases numbered 13, after V lost 4 bases and J lost 0 bases. CDR3 length: 18 amino acids.

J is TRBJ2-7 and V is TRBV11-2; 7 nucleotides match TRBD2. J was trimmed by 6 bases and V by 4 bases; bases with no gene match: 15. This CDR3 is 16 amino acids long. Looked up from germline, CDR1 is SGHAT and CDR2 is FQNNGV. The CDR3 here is CASSSIRGAGSVEQYF. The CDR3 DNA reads TGTGCCAGCAGCTCGATCCGAGGAGCGGGGTCTGTCGAGCAGTACTTC. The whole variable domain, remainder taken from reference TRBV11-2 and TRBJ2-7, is EAGVAQSPRYKIIEKRQSVAFWCNPISGHATLYWYQQILGQGPKLLIQFQNNGVVDDSQLPKDRFSAERLKGVDSTLKIQPAKLEDSAVYLCASSSIRGAGSVEQYFGPGTRLTVT.

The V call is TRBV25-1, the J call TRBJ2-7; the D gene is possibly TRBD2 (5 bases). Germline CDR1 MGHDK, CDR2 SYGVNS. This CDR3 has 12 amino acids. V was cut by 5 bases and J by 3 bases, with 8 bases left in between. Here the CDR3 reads CASSRSGYEQYF. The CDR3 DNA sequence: TGTGCCAGCAGTAGAAGCGGCTACGAGCAGTACTTC.